Listed below are T cell receptor beta chains from one sample, sequenced in a study of CD8 T cells in ankylosing spondylitis. TCRdb called the 5' RACE reads again in MiXCR, with one record for every CDR3 protein. This sample yields 200,000 to 250,000 distinct CDR3 sequences, of which over 9.5% are seen a single time; 21% belongs to the top ten. The source material was blood, either unsorted or a sorted T cell fraction (not recorded which). The receptors here all came from a male donor with ankylosing spondylitis or in good health (not recorded which). The CDR3 runs from the conserved cysteine through the conserved F or W. The order of the fields is J gene, V gene, CDR3 protein.

>TRBJ2-4|TRBV29-1
CSVPSGAKNIQYF
>TRBJ1-5|TRBV5-1
CASSLYGTPRGVNSNQPQHF
>TRBJ2-7|TRBV7-2
CASSLVTSGVEQYF
>TRBJ2-2|TRBV3-1
CASSQLGRTGELFF
>TRBJ1-5|TRBV6-4
CASRDGTGSQPQHF
>TRBJ2-2|TRBV15
CATSRVYDTGELFF
>TRBJ2-7|TRBV10-3
CAISYIQEGYEQYF
>TRBJ1-2|TRBV29-1
CSVPDPRTANYGYTF
>TRBJ1-2|TRBV12-5
CASGLSGGPSHGYTF
>TRBJ2-1|TRBV4-2
CASSQESGGVLNEQFF
>TRBJ2-6|TRBV15
CATSRKAGANVLTF
>TRBJ1-1|TRBV20-1
CSAPEQGADTEAFF
>TRBJ2-1|TRBV6-1
CASRRQAYNEQFF